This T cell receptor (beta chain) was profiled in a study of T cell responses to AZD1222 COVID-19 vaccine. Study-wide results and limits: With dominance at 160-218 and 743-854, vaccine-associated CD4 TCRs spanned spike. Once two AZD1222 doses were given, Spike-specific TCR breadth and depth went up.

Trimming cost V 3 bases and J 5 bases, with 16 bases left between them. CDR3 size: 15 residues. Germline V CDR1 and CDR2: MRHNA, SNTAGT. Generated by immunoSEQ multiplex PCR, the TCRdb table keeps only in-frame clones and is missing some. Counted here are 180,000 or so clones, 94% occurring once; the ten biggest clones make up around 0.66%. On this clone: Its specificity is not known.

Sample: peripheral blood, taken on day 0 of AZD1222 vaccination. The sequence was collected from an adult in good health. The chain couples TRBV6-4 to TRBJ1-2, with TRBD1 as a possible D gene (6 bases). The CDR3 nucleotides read TGTGCCAGCAGTGAACAACAGGGCCCGTGGTATGGCTACACCTTC. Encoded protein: CASSEQQGPWYGYTF.